This TCR beta chain is drawn from a study of vaccination and CD4 T cells after COVID-19. Whole-study context: The convalescents, six males and four females, included two who were Hispanic.

For this clonotype: Its antigen is undetermined.

An Oncomine TCR Beta short-read assay was used to sequence the DNA from cultured CD4+ T cells. Investigators isolated genomic DNA from cultured CD4+ T cells. One entry per CDR3 protein results from TCRdb running MiXCR on the PCR reads. The sample has approximately 11,000 distinct CDR3 sequences; around 37% are singletons. Treatment of the sample: roughly nine-day PBMC culture with coronavirus spike peptide pools or control peptides (ViraFEST assay). The collection of CD4+ T cells from the unexposed donor took place before the COVID-19 pandemic (2011-2018). TCR sequencing followed the expansion of antigen-specific T cells with peptide pools in ViraFEST. Trimming left V 4 bases short and J 1 base short, with 11 bases between. CDR1 is SGHRS, CDR2 YFSETQ, per germline. This CDR3 has 14 residues.

The source is a human donor in good health. Sequenced sample: CD4+ T cells from blood, cultured in vitro. This chain connects TRBV5-1 to TRBJ2-5; maybe TRBD1 (5 bases). The CDR3 DNA sequence: TGCGCCAGCAGCCCGGCAGGGTCCCAAGAGACCCAGTACTTC. Protein sequence: CASSPAGSQETQYF.